The 19 T cell receptor beta chains below all came from one sample that was sequenced in a study of blood T cell repertoires in COVID-19. The repertoire was sequenced with immunoSEQ multiplex PCR; TCRdb's copy has only in-frame clones and lacks some. Here the sample spans roughly 120,000 clones, about 90% being singletons. Sequencing was carried out using peripheral blood. The receptor set was obtained from a human donor in a cohort sampled during active COVID-19.

J is TRBJ1-5 and V is TRBV6-5; D call uncertain. The germline V gene encodes CDR1 MNHEY and CDR2 SVGAGI. The CDR3 totals 15 residues. Trimming cost V 6 bases and J 6 bases, with 18 bases left between them. CDR3 loop: CASRRDSTLSQPQHF. DNA for the CDR3: TGTGCCAGCAGGCGAGACTCGACTTTAAGTCAGCCCCAGCATTTT.

This clone appeared a single time. The chain has TRBV6-5 and TRBJ2-3; maybe TRBD1 (5 bases). This CDR3 spans 15 amino acids. From germline, CDR1 is MNHEY and CDR2 SVGAGI. The V end lost 7 bases, the J end lost 0 bases, and 14 bases lay between the germline ends. CDR3 region: CASTILGVSTDTQYF. In DNA form, the CDR3 reads TGTGCCAGCACCATCCTAGGGGTTAGCACAGATACGCAGTATTTT.

This sequence joins TRBV27 and TRBJ2-6; possible D gene TRBD1, 6 bases. CDR1 is MNHEY, CDR2 SMNVEV, per germline (reference sequence). The CDR3 has 15 amino acids. Trimming stripped 1 base from V and 2 bases from J, with 6 bases between. CDR3 amino acids: CASSLWGPGANVLTF. The DNA of the CDR3 is TGTGCCAGCAGTTTATGGGGGCCTGGGGCCAACGTCCTGACTTTC.

This chain connects TRBV14 to TRBJ2-5; 11 bases fit TRBD2. Losses at the gene ends were 4 bases for V and 5 bases for J; bases not matched to a gene: 15. This CDR3 contains 18 residues. From germline, CDR1 is SGHDN and CDR2 FVKESK. CDR3 nucleotides: TGTGCCAGCAGCCCAGACCCGATTAGCGGGGGGGCCCGGGAGACCCAGTACTTC. Translation: CASSPDPISGGARETQYF.

This chain joins TRBV24-1 and TRBJ2-3; 8 bases align to TRBD2. With 3 bases clipped from V and 1 base from J, the junction kept 5 bases outside the gene matches. CDR1 and CDR2 from the germline V gene are KGHDR and SFDVKD. CDR3 length: 16 amino acids. CDR3 in DNA: TGTGCCACCAGTGATCTCCGGCGGGAGGGCACAGATACGCAGTATTTT. Translation: CATSDLRREGTDTQYF.

The rearrangement joins TRBV7-9 to TRBJ2-1; 7 bases match TRBD1. The trim removed 5 bases at V and 5 bases at J, leaving 6 bases unmatched. The length of the CDR3 is 14 residues. CDR1 is SEHNR and CDR2 is FQNEAQ in the germline V gene (reference sequence). The CDR3 protein is CASSQGQRNNEQFF. For the CDR3, the DNA is TGTGCCAGCAGCCAGGGACAGCGCAACAATGAGCAGTTCTTC.

The V call is TRBV5-1, the J call TRBJ2-3; 8 bases map to TRBD2. This CDR3 comprises 15 residues. CDR1 and CDR2 (germline): SGHRS, YFSETQ. With 0 bases clipped from V and 3 bases from J, the junction kept 3 bases outside the gene matches. For the CDR3, the DNA is TGCGCCAGCAGCTTGGATACTAGCGGAACAGATACGCAGTATTTT. It encodes CASSLDTSGTDTQYF.

The J gene is TRBJ2-3, the V gene TRBV3-1 (or the pseudogene TRBV3-2); TRBD2 matches at 8 bases. The CDR3 has 16 amino acids. The V and J ends lost 3 bases and 2 bases, in that order; junction bases with no gene match: 7. Germline assignment: CDR1 LGHDT and CDR2 YNNKEL (reference sequence). The CDR3 sequence is CASSQLAGGLTDTQYF. CDR3 bases: TGTGCCAGCAGCCAGCTTGCGGGGGGTCTCACAGATACGCAGTATTTT.

The chain couples TRBV14 to TRBJ2-3; 15 nucleotides match TRBD2. The V segment lost 7 bases and the J segment 7 bases; nucleotides outside the gene matches: 9. Germline loops: CDR1 SGHDN, CDR2 FVKESK. The CDR3 consists of 16 residues. CDR3 bases: TGTGCCAGCACCCCCGGACTAGCGGGGGGGCTGTATACGCAGTATTTT. Its translation: CASTPGLAGGLYTQYF.

The V and J genes are TRBV14 and TRBJ1-2; D is undetermined. CDR1 is SGHDN and CDR2 is FVKESK in the germline V gene. This CDR3 contains 14 residues. V lost 2 bases and J 4 bases, leaving 11 bases between the germline ends. In nucleotides, the CDR3 is TGTGCCAGCAGCCAAATAACATCCTCCTATGGCTACACCTTC. It encodes CASSQITSSYGYTF.

V is TRBV7-3 and J is TRBJ1-1, with 9 bases aligning to TRBD1. V shed 5 bases, J shed 5 bases, and the junction held 6 bases outside the gene matches. From germline, CDR1 is SGHTA and CDR2 FQGTGA. The CDR3 is made up of 14 amino acids. Here the CDR3 reads CASSPQGAGTEAFF. The CDR3 DNA is TGTGCCAGCAGCCCACAGGGGGCCGGAACTGAAGCTTTCTTT. Drawing the rest from reference TRBV7-3 and TRBJ1-1, the complete variable domain is GAGVSQTPSNKVTEKGKYVELRCDPISGHTALYWYRQSLGQGPEFLIYFQGTGAADDSGLPNDRFFAVRPEGSVSTLKIQRTERGDSAVYLCASSPQGAGTEAFFGQGTRLTVV.

CDR3 DNA: TGTGCCAGCTGGGACAGGACGAACACCGGGGAGCTGTTTTTT. It codes for CASWDRTNTGELFF. The V gene is TRBV5-5, the J gene TRBJ2-2, with TRBD1 matching 8 bases. The CDR3 contains 14 residues. CDR1 and CDR2 from the germline V gene are SGHKS and YYEKEE (reference sequence). V lost 7 bases and J lost 0; bases outside the gene matches: 2.

This clone was observed a few times. The V call is TRBV10-2, the J call TRBJ1-1, with unresolved D. Deletions cut 6 bases from V and 5 bases from J, with 19 bases between. The CDR3 has 15 residues. Germline assignment: CDR1 WSHSY and CDR2 SAAADI. In DNA form, the CDR3 reads TGCGCCAGCAGATCCACACAGTGGGTTGAAACTGAAGCTTTCTTT. Residues: CASRSTQWVETEAFF.

This chain uses TRBV5-1 with TRBJ1-2, with 9 bases matching TRBD1. The V and J ends lost 2 bases and 4 bases, in that order; junction bases with no gene match: 3. Per germline, CDR1 SGHRS and CDR2 YFSETQ. The CDR3 loop spans 14 amino acids. CDR3 sequence reads: CASSLATGGYGYTF. CDR3 DNA: TGCGCCAGCAGCTTAGCGACAGGGGGCTATGGCTACACCTTC.

This clone was counted only a few times. CDR3 sequence reads: CASSLRQGTGNTIYF. The CDR3 nucleotides read TGTGCCAGCAGTTTACGGCAGGGGACTGGAAACACCATATATTTT. This chain links TRBV27 with TRBJ1-3; D perhaps matches TRBD1 (6 bases). CDR1 and CDR2 from the germline V gene are MNHEY and SMNVEV (reference sequence). The V end was cut by 2 bases, the J end by 2 bases, with 10 bases between. This CDR3 is built from 15 residues.

This rearrangement joins TRBV18 to TRBJ2-3, with D possibly being TRBD1 (5 bases). The CDR3 contains 15 residues. Trimming cost V 1 base and J 2 bases, with 10 bases left between them. Per germline, CDR1 KGHSH and CDR2 LQKENI. CDR3: CASSPQDTHTDTQYF. CDR3 DNA: TGTGCCAGCTCACCACAGGACACCCACACAGATACGCAGTATTTT.

The V and J genes are TRBV29-1 and TRBJ1-1, with a possible D match to TRBD1 (5 bases). V was shortened by 3 bases and J by 4 bases, with 9 bases between the two germline ends. Germline CDR1 and CDR2: SQVTM and ANQGSEA. The CDR3 length is 12 residues. CDR3 DNA: TGCAGCGTTGACGGGGGGGGCACTGAAGCTTTCTTT. Protein sequence: CSVDGGGTEAFF.

The rearrangement uses TRBV5-1 and TRBJ1-1, with a weak D call TRBD1 (6 bases). This CDR3 region has 14 residues. Germline V CDR1 and CDR2: SGHRS, YFSETQ. Trimming removed 7 bases from V and 1 base from J, with 14 bases in between. This CDR3 is CASGRSGANTEAFF. CDR3 nucleotide sequence: TGCGCCAGCGGGCGGTCAGGGGCGAACACTGAAGCTTTCTTT.

The gene calls are TRBV10-1 and TRBJ1-2; possible D gene TRBD1, 5 bases. The CDR3 is 13 amino acids. V was trimmed by 4 bases and J by 5 bases, leaving 11 bases between them. Germline V gene sequence: CDR1 WNHNN, CDR2 SYGVQD (reference sequence). The CDR3 sequence is CASSGGAGYGYTF. The CDR3 bases are TGCGCCAGCAGTGGCGGGGCAGGATATGGCTACACCTTC.